This TCR beta chain was captured by sequencing in a study of blood T cell repertoires in COVID-19. This CDR3 has 15 amino acids. Germline trimming cut 5 bases from V and 6 bases from J; bases unmatched to any gene: 11. The V gene's germline CDR1 is MNHNY and CDR2 SVGAGI (reference sequence). Only in-frame clones appear in the TCRdb table, and some are missing; sequencing was by immunoSEQ multiplex PCR. The sample shows roughly 170,000 clones, less than 85% of them seen only once. Sequencing was done on a sample of peripheral blood. This sequence joins TRBV6-6 and TRBJ1-1, with 8 bases fitting TRBD1. The origin of this receptor is a human donor in a cohort sampled during active COVID-19. The CDR3 DNA is TGTGCCAGCAGTGACCCCGGACAGGGTAAGCCTGAAGCTTTCTTT. It specifies CASSDPGQGKPEAFF.